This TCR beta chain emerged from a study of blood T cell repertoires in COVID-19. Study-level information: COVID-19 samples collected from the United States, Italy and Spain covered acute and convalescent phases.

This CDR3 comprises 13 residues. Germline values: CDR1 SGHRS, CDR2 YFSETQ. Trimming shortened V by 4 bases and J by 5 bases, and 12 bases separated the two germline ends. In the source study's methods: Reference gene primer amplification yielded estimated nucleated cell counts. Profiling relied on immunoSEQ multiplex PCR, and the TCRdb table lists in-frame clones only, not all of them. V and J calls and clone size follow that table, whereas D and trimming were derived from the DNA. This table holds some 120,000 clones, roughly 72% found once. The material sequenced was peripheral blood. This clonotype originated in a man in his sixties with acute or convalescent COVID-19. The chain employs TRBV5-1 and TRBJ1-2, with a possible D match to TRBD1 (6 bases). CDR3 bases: TGCGCCAGCAGCCAGGACAGCCCTTATGGCTACACCTTC. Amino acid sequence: CASSQDSPYGYTF.